This is a list of T cell receptor beta chains from one sample in a study of radiotherapy plus CTLA-4 blockade in lung cancer. The table came from immunoSEQ multiplex PCR; TCRdb's copy has only in-frame clones and leaves some out. The top ten hold 16% of the sample, which has 50,000 to 65,000 clones, less than 85% seen once. The sequenced sample was peripheral blood, obtained from a patient treated with radiotherapy plus ipilimumab. Every receptor here comes from a human donor with non-small cell lung cancer who had a complete response to radiotherapy plus ipilimumab. Both conserved end residues are part of each CDR3. Each record gives: V gene, CDR3 length, clone size, D gene, J gene, CDR3 protein, CDR3 DNA. D genes are given only for firm matches. A clone size is listed for some rows: how often the clone was seen (once, few, many), or a class if it is expanded.

>TRBV19|15|NA|TRBD1|TRBJ1-5
CASSIADRGYQPQHF
TGTGCCAGTAGTATAGCCGACAGGGGGTATCAGCCCCAGCATTTT
>TRBV18|13|NA|TRBD1|TRBJ2-1
CASSRGPDNEQFF
TGTGCCAGCAGCAGGGGGCCGGACAATGAGCAGTTCTTC
>TRBV18|13|NA|NA|TRBJ1-6
CASSQGNGTPLHF
TGTGCCAGCTCGCAGGGAAATGGAACACCCCTCCACTTT
>TRBV2|14|NA|TRBD1|TRBJ1-5
CASRPGQGNQPQHF
TGTGCCAGCAGGCCGGGACAGGGGAATCAGCCCCAGCATTTT
>TRBV6-5|15|few|TRBD1|TRBJ1-3
CASSYGQDSGNTIYF
TGTGCCAGCAGCTATGGACAGGACTCTGGAAACACCATATATTTT
>TRBV18|14|NA|TRBD2|TRBJ2-1
CASSPSGTGNEQFF
TGTGCCAGCTCACCGAGCGGGACTGGCAATGAGCAGTTCTTC
>TRBV5-1|16|NA|TRBD1|TRBJ1-3
CASSPGQEISGNTIYF
TGCGCCAGCAGCCCGGGACAGGAGATCTCTGGAAACACCATATATTTT
>TRBV7-9|12|medium-sized|NA|TRBJ1-1
CASSLQNTEAFF
TGTGCCAGCAGCTTACAGAACACTGAAGCTTTCTTT
>TRBV25-1|11|NA|NA|TRBJ1-5
CASGQSQPQHF
TGTGCCAGCGGACAGAGTCAGCCCCAGCATTTT
>TRBV6-1|18|once|TRBD2|TRBJ2-6
CASSAQGTSGSGANVLTF
TGTGCCAGCAGTGCCCAGGGGACTAGCGGGTCCGGGGCCAACGTCCTGACTTTC
>TRBV7-2|15|few|NA|TRBJ2-1
CASSLGPEGYNEQFF
TGTGCCAGCAGCTTGGGCCCGGAGGGCTACAATGAGCAGTTCTTC
>TRBV6-6|15|once|TRBD2|TRBJ2-1
CASRTGLAGGREQFF
TGTGCCAGCAGAACCGGACTAGCGGGGGGGCGGGAGCAGTTCTTC
>TRBV19|16|NA|TRBD1|TRBJ1-2
CASSPRQGLGSYGYTF
TGTGCCAGTAGTCCTCGACAGGGCTTGGGTTCCTATGGCTACACCTTC
>TRBV7-9|15|NA|NA|TRBJ2-3
CASSLDGHVADTQYF
TGTGCCAGCAGCTTAGACGGACACGTGGCAGATACGCAGTATTTT
>TRBV15|16|NA|NA|TRBJ1-6
CATSRDRGRPNSPLHF
TGTGCCACCAGCAGAGATCGAGGCAGACCTAATTCACCCCTCCACTTT
>TRBV4-1|18|NA|NA|TRBJ2-6
CASSRPPGGLAGANVLTF
TGCGCCAGCAGCCGCCCCCCCGGGGGTCTGGCTGGGGCCAACGTCCTGACTTTC
>TRBV19|14|NA|TRBD1|TRBJ1-2
CASSEPGQGGTVTF
TGTGCCAGTAGCGAACCGGGACAGGGGGGTACGGTCACCTTC
>TRBV10-1|17|NA|TRBD2|TRBJ2-1
CASSTGLAESSYNEQFF
TGCGCCAGCAGTACGGGACTAGCGGAGTCTTCCTACAATGAGCAGTTCTTC
>TRBV6-1|14|NA|NA|TRBJ1-1
CASSEGSMRTEAFF
TGTGCCAGCAGTGAAGGTAGTATGCGGACTGAAGCTTTCTTT
>TRBV4-3|22|NA|TRBD2|TRBJ2-2
CASSPWAGGLAGEKGNTGELFF
TGCGCCAGCAGCCCTTGGGCAGGAGGACTAGCGGGAGAAAAGGGGAACACCGGGGAGCTGTTTTTT
>TRBV30|18|NA|TRBD1|TRBJ1-1
CAWRPLRDRGRLGTEAFF
TGTGCCTGGAGACCCCTCCGGGACAGGGGGCGCTTAGGGACTGAAGCTTTCTTT
>TRBV6-5|14|NA|NA|TRBJ1-1
CASVRSRQNTEAFF
TGTGCCAGCGTCCGATCCAGGCAGAACACTGAAGCTTTCTTT
>TRBV4-1|17|NA|NA|TRBJ1-5
CASSQDQVSAAYQPQHF
TGCGCCAGCAGCCAAGACCAGGTTTCGGCAGCTTATCAGCCCCAGCATTTT